This passage covers 29 T cell receptor beta chains from one sample sequenced in a study of CD8 T cells in ankylosing spondylitis. TCRdb recomputed calls from the 5' RACE reads with MiXCR, one row per CDR3 protein. There are 750,000 to 850,000 distinct CDR3 sequences in the sample; roughly 12% occur only once, and approximately 0.46% lies in the top ten. Findings of the study overall: In ankylosing spondylitis blood, a motif of roughly eight highly homologous TCR beta variants appeared characteristic.

Their specific antigens are unknown. Material for sequencing was blood, either unsorted or a sorted T cell fraction (not recorded which). Receptors were obtained from a male donor with ankylosing spondylitis.

Concerning this clonotype: Germline is not matched at one junction end, which may reflect a read error. This chain links TRBV30 with TRBJ2-7, with 8 bases matching TRBD2. CDR3 length: 14 amino acids. Germline CDR1 reads GTSNPN; CDR2 reads SVGIG (reference sequence). The CDR3 reads CAWRPGTSSCEQYF. For the CDR3, the DNA is TGTGCCTGGAGGCCCGGGACTAGTTCCTGCGAGCAGTACTTC.

This clonotype was counted a few times. The rearrangement joins TRBV9 to TRBJ2-7; 7 nucleotides agree with TRBD1. Trimming at V came to 1 base and at J to 6 bases, leaving 7 bases not matched to a gene. CDR3 length: 14 amino acids. Per germline, CDR1 SGDLS and CDR2 YYNGEE. The CDR3 region is CASSVQDRTSEQYF. The CDR3, as DNA: TGTGCCAGCAGCGTACAGGACAGGACCAGCGAGCAGTACTTC.

The chain is built from TRBV20-1 and TRBJ2-5; 7 bases agree with TRBD1. The CDR3 length is 14 residues. The V segment lost 5 bases and the J segment 2 bases; nucleotides outside the gene matches: 8. Germline V gene data show CDR1 as DFQATT and CDR2 as SNEGSKA (reference sequence). In DNA, the CDR3 is TGCAGTGCTCCCACTTTGGGACAGCAAGAGACCCAGTACTTC. It encodes CSAPTLGQQETQYF.

The V and J genes are TRBV10-3 and TRBJ1-2, with D possibly being TRBD1 (5 bases). Germline CDR1 and CDR2: ENHRY and SYGVKD. The CDR3 spans 14 residues. V lost 7 bases, J lost 1 base, and 13 bases lay in between. The CDR3 region is CAINRQLGNYGYTF. CDR3 coding DNA: TGTGCCATCAACCGACAGTTGGGTAACTATGGCTACACCTTC.

V is TRBV20-1 and J is TRBJ2-5, with D perhaps matching TRBD1 or TRBD2 (5 bases each). V gave up 0 bases and J gave up 1 base, with 15 bases separating them. Germline V gene data show CDR1 as DFQATT and CDR2 as SNEGSKA (reference sequence). The CDR3 sequence is 16 residues long. The DNA for the CDR3 is TGCAGTGCTAGAGATTGGGGCGGGCCTATCCAAGAGACCCAGTACTTC. It yields the protein CSARDWGGPIQETQYF.

This clonotype showed up just a few times. V is TRBV10-3 and J is TRBJ2-5; TRBD1 aligns across 10 bases. CDR1 ENHRY and CDR2 SYGVKD come from the germline V gene. This CDR3 contains 15 residues. V was clipped by 4 bases and J by 2 bases; unmatched bases: 4. The CDR3 sequence is CAISGLDRGQETQYF. The CDR3 nucleotides are TGTGCCATCAGTGGTCTGGACAGGGGGCAAGAGACCCAGTACTTC.

This clonotype was picked up a small number of times. The genes are TRBV6-2 or TRBV6-3 and TRBJ2-1; D possibly matches TRBD1 or TRBD2 (5 bases each). From germline, CDR1 is MNHEY and CDR2 SVGEGT. The CDR3 consists of 14 residues. The germline V and J ends were trimmed by 7 bases and 8 bases, with 18 bases remaining between them. This CDR3 is CASNPKGRGYEQFF. The CDR3 nucleotides read TGTGCCAGCAATCCGAAGGGACGGGGCTATGAGCAGTTCTTC.

J is TRBJ1-4 and V is TRBV20-1; D not resolved. This CDR3 has 16 residues. V was trimmed by 5 bases and J by 4 bases, leaving 20 bases between them. The germline V gene has CDR1 DFQATT and CDR2 SNEGSKA (reference sequence). CDR3 residues: CSAPSWLGRHNEKLFF. The CDR3 DNA reads TGCAGTGCTCCAAGCTGGCTCGGCCGTCATAATGAAAAACTGTTTTTT.

This clonotype was observed a few times. A read error may produce the germline difference seen at one junction end. V usage is TRBV7-8 and J usage is TRBJ1-5; unclear D gene. Germline lookup yields CDR1 SGHVS and CDR2 FQNEAQ. This CDR3 comprises 16 residues. CDR3 nucleotides: TGTGCCAGCAGCATAGCGCCCCTGGGCTTGGTTCAGCCCCAGCATTTT. It translates to CASSIAPLGLVQPQHF.

This clonotype was seen a handful of times. This chain uses TRBV5-1 with TRBJ1-5; D is undetermined. Trimming took off 0 bases at V and 4 bases at J, with 14 bases between the two ends. The CDR3 consists of 16 residues. The V gene's germline CDR1 is SGHRS and CDR2 YFSETQ. The DNA for the CDR3 is TGCGCCAGCAGCTTGGGGCCCCGGGCCCCAAATCAGCCCCAGCATTTT. Translated, it gives CASSLGPRAPNQPQHF.

The J gene is TRBJ2-3, the V gene TRBV11-1; perhaps TRBD2 as D (7 bases). Germline CDR1 reads SGHAT; CDR2 reads FQDESV (reference sequence). V lost 2 bases, J lost 6 bases, and 15 bases lay in between. The CDR3 length is 15 residues. CDR3 in DNA: TGTGCCAGCAGCTTAAGTGGCGGGGGCCGGGATACGCAGTATTTT. Translation: CASSLSGGGRDTQYF.

The V gene is TRBV29-1, the J gene TRBJ2-5; D could derive from TRBD1 or TRBD2 (6 bases each). This CDR3 contains 12 residues. Germline-derived CDR1 and CDR2 are SQVTM and ANQGSEA. V was cut by 4 bases and J by 5 bases, with 11 bases left in between. This CDR3 is CSVARGDETQYF. The CDR3 bases are TGCAGCGTTGCGAGGGGGGATGAGACCCAGTACTTC.

This clonotype has ten or more counts. This chain links TRBV12-3 or TRBV12-4 with TRBJ2-2, with 7 bases aligning to TRBD1. Trimming at V came to 6 bases and at J to 4 bases, leaving 8 bases not matched to a gene. The CDR3 extends over 15 amino acids. CDR3 region: CASSHRQGGTGELFF. As DNA, the CDR3 is TGTGCCAGCAGCCATCGACAGGGCGGCACCGGGGAGCTGTTTTTT.

V usage is TRBV6-1 and J usage is TRBJ2-2; D gene ambiguous. Germline V CDR1 and CDR2: MNHNS, SASEGT. Trimming pared 2 bases from V and 4 bases from J, leaving 5 bases between. The CDR3 runs to 13 residues. This chain's CDR3 is CASSETTTGELFF. CDR3 in DNA: TGTGCCAGCAGTGAAACCACCACCGGGGAGCTGTTTTTT.

The rearrangement uses TRBV29-1 and TRBJ1-1; D gene ambiguous. The ends were cut back, 6 bases at V and 1 base at J, with 9 bases in the middle. Germline CDR1 SQVTM, CDR2 ANQGSEA. The CDR3 contains 12 residues. The CDR3, as DNA: TGCAGCGTCGGACTTTCGAACACTGAAGCTTTCTTT. This encodes CSVGLSNTEAFF.

This chain joins TRBV10-3 and TRBJ2-2; D gene ambiguous. CDR1 and CDR2 from the germline V gene are ENHRY and SYGVKD. The CDR3 spans 14 residues. Trimming took off 9 bases at V and 6 bases at J, with 17 bases between the two ends. CDR3 sequence: CAIRPVSGSGELFF. The CDR3 DNA reads as TGTGCCATTAGGCCAGTTTCTGGATCCGGGGAGCTGTTTTTT.

The V and J genes are TRBV10-3 and TRBJ1-5; no definite D call. This CDR3 is 15 amino acids long. V was trimmed by 0 bases and J by 6 bases, leaving 12 bases between them. Germline CDR1 ENHRY, CDR2 SYGVKD. The DNA for the CDR3 is TGTGCCATCAGTGAGTCACGGAGGGAGTCTCAGCCCCAGCATTTT. Encoded protein: CAISESRRESQPQHF.

V and J are TRBV27 and TRBJ2-3; weak D call: TRBD2 (5 bases). The CDR3 runs to 18 residues. Trimming pared 3 bases from V and 0 bases from J, leaving 19 bases between. Germline loops: CDR1 MNHEY, CDR2 SMNVEV (reference sequence). CDR3 in amino acids: CASSFSMYRGGSTDTQYF. CDR3 nucleotide sequence: TGTGCCAGCAGTTTTTCTATGTATCGGGGTGGAAGCACAGATACGCAGTATTTT.

Ten or more counts support this clonotype. This chain connects TRBV7-6 to TRBJ2-3; 13 bases line up with TRBD2. CDR1 is SGHVS and CDR2 is FNYEAQ in the germline V gene. This CDR3 is 16 amino acids long. V lost 1 base and J lost 5; bases outside the gene matches: 3. The CDR3: CASSLGTSGGVDTQYF. The CDR3 coding sequence is TGTGCCAGCAGCTTAGGGACTAGCGGGGGAGTAGATACGCAGTATTTT.

This clonotype has a handful of counts. The junction departs from germline at one end; a sequencing error may be responsible. The chain recombines TRBV7-7 with TRBJ2-2; 10 bases agree with TRBD1. Looked up from germline, CDR1 is SSHAT and CDR2 is FNYEAQ (reference sequence). This CDR3 region has 15 residues. CDR3 in amino acids: CASRDRDRGTGELFF. The CDR3 DNA reads as TGTGCTAGCAGGGATCGGGACAGGGGAACCGGGGAGCTGTTTTTT.

With respect to this clonotype: Compared with germline, one end of the junction differs, possibly owing to a read error. This chain links TRBV5-1 with TRBJ1-1; TRBD1 matches at 7 bases. Germline V gives CDR1 SGHRS, CDR2 YFSETQ. The CDR3 loop spans 15 amino acids. CDR3 coding DNA: TGCGCCAGCAGCTTGGTTCCGGGACAGAACGCTGAAGCTTTCTTT. Its protein is CASSLVPGQNAEAFF.

This clonotype occurred a few times. This chain joins TRBV7-9 and TRBJ2-5; D remains unclear. Trimming removed 7 bases from V and 2 bases from J, with 14 bases in between. Per the germline V gene, CDR1 is SEHNR and CDR2 is FQNEAQ (reference sequence). CDR3 length: 14 amino acids. The CDR3 loop reads CASTQSREQETQYF. CDR3 in DNA: TGTGCCAGCACCCAGAGCAGAGAACAAGAGACCCAGTACTTC.

This clonotype was observed a few times. V usage is TRBV4-2 and J usage is TRBJ1-1, with TRBD1 as a possible D gene (5 bases). This CDR3 is 14 amino acids long. Germline-derived CDR1 and CDR2 are LGHNA and YNFKEQ. V was shortened by 0 bases and J by 10 bases, with 15 bases between the two germline ends. Here the CDR3 reads CASSQEDNPGRAFF. CDR3 DNA: TGTGCCAGCAGCCAAGAGGACAACCCCGGCCGAGCTTTCTTT.

The rearrangement links TRBV9 to TRBJ2-3; D not resolved. The CDR3 covers 16 residues. The V gene lost 0 bases and the J gene lost 2 bases, with 13 bases spanning the gap. CDR1 and CDR2 from the germline V gene are SGDLS and YYNGEE. CDR3 coding DNA: TGTGCCAGCAGCGTAGCTTTGGTCAGATACACAGATACGCAGTATTTT. Amino acids: CASSVALVRYTDTQYF.

This clonotype was observed at least ten times. The chain carries TRBV29-1 and TRBJ2-7; D is undetermined. There are 13 residues in the CDR3. CDR1 SQVTM and CDR2 ANQGSEA come from the germline V gene. V was shortened by 7 bases and J by 3 bases, with 16 bases between the two germline ends. The CDR3 coding sequence is TGCAGCGCCGGATTGGGCAGAAACTACGAGCAGTACTTC. It codes for CSAGLGRNYEQYF.

The chain carries TRBV20-1 and TRBJ2-3; D is unresolved. Trimming cost V 5 bases and J 2 bases, with 17 bases left between them. The CDR3 extends over 15 amino acids. The germline V gene encodes CDR1 DFQATT and CDR2 SNEGSKA (reference sequence). The CDR3 is CSASRADPYTDTQYF. Written as DNA, the CDR3 is TGCAGTGCTTCGCGAGCAGACCCCTACACAGATACGCAGTATTTT.

This clonotype was seen a handful of times. The chain is built from TRBV25-1 and TRBJ1-2; TRBD1 is a possible D gene (6 bases). The CDR3 contains 13 residues. The V end was cut by 7 bases, the J end by 8 bases, with 17 bases between. The germline CDR1 and CDR2 sequences are MGHDK and SYGVNS. The CDR3 DNA follows: TGTGCCAGCACCCAGAGGGGGAATGAGGGCTACACCTTC. Protein sequence: CASTQRGNEGYTF.

This clonotype came up a few times. The gene calls are TRBV2 and TRBJ2-5; D might be TRBD1 or TRBD2, each matching 5 bases. Germline lookup yields CDR1 SNHLY and CDR2 FYNNEI. The germline V and J ends were trimmed by 7 bases and 2 bases, with 14 bases remaining between them. The CDR3 is 14 residues long. The CDR3 nucleotides read TGTGCCAGCAACACGGGACGGGGTCAAGAGACCCAGTACTTC. Its protein product is CASNTGRGQETQYF.

The V gene is TRBV11-2, the J gene TRBJ2-7; D might be TRBD1 (5 bases). Germline V gene data show CDR1 as SGHAT and CDR2 as FQNNGV. CDR3 length: 15 amino acids. With 1 base removed from V and 6 bases from J, the gap between germline ends came to 16 bases. For the CDR3, the DNA is TGTGCCAGCAGCTTAGCGTACAGGACGACCTCCGAGCAGTACTTC. It is translated as CASSLAYRTTSEQYF.